The 6 T cell receptor beta chains reported below all come from one sample, sequenced in a study of CD8 T cells in ankylosing spondylitis. A single record per CDR3 protein comes from TCRdb applying MiXCR to the 5' RACE reads. Of about 160,000 distinct CDR3 sequences in the sample, around 45% are singletons; the top ten hold nearly 15%. Specimen: synovial fluid, either unsorted or a sorted T cell fraction (not recorded which). The receptor source for this set is a male donor with ankylosing spondylitis.

The sample holds a few counts of this clonotype. The chain has TRBV7-3 and TRBJ2-2, with a tentative D call TRBD2 (6 bases). CDR3 length: 13 residues. Germline CDR1 and CDR2: SGHTA and FQGTGA. Trimming cost V 6 bases and J 6 bases, with 11 bases left between them. CDR3 loop: CASSLGGAGELFF. CDR3 DNA: TGTGCCAGCAGTTTGGGCGGGGCCGGGGAGCTGTTTTTT.

This clonotype was observed a few times. The gene calls are TRBV29-1 and TRBJ2-2; D not resolved. Germline V gene sequence: CDR1 SQVTM, CDR2 ANQGSEA. The CDR3 consists of 11 residues. With 3 bases removed from V and 8 bases from J, the gap between germline ends came to 7 bases. CDR3 nucleotide sequence: TGCAGCGTTGAGGTTGTGGGGGAGCTGTTTTTT. It is translated as CSVEVVGELFF.

The genes are TRBV27 and TRBJ1-1; a weak D match, TRBD1 (6 bases). The ends were cut back, 6 bases at V and 3 bases at J, with 14 bases in the middle. The CDR3 runs to 14 residues. Germline-derived CDR1 and CDR2 are MNHEY and SMNVEV (reference sequence). The CDR3 sequence is CASRPRQDYTEAFF. The DNA for the CDR3 is TGTGCCAGCAGGCCGCGACAGGATTACACTGAAGCTTTCTTT.

This clonotype appeared many times. CDR3: CASSPLRGGYEQYF. The CDR3 nucleotides read TGCGCCAGCAGCCCCCTCCGGGGAGGCTACGAGCAGTACTTC. This chain links TRBV5-1 with TRBJ2-7; D may be TRBD2 (6 bases). From germline, CDR1 is SGHRS and CDR2 YFSETQ. The CDR3 loop spans 14 amino acids. V dropped 4 bases and J dropped 3 bases, with 14 bases sitting between them.

The CDR3 DNA reads as TGCAGTGCTAGCCAGCATCCCGACGGGGGATACCAAGAGACCCAGTACTTC. Amino acids: CSASQHPDGGYQETQYF. The chain employs TRBV20-1 and TRBJ2-5; TRBD2 might be the D (6 bases). This CDR3 contains 17 residues. Trimming took 3 bases from V and 0 from J, leaving 20 bases between them. Germline V gene lookup returns CDR1 DFQATT and CDR2 SNEGSKA (reference sequence).

In this sample, this clonotype turned up once. The rearrangement uses TRBV6-2 or TRBV6-3 and TRBJ1-1; TRBD1 agrees at 7 bases. The CDR3 spans 14 residues. Germline CDR1 MNHEY, CDR2 SVGEGT. Unmatched junction bases numbered 7, after V lost 3 bases and J lost 6 bases. The CDR3 region has the DNA TGTGCCAGCAGTTATTCTACAGGGGACGCTGAAGCTTTCTTT. Translation: CASSYSTGDAEAFF.